Listed below are T cell receptor beta chains from one sample, sequenced in a study of cytomegalovirus exposure and HLA in healthy donors. Using immunoSEQ multiplex PCR, the repertoire was profiled, and TCRdb retains in-frame clones only, with some absent. The sample holds about 240,000 clones, about four fifths seen once. The sample consisted of PBMCs. The receptors come from a woman aged 40-49 years in good health and CMV-seropositive. CDR3s include the opening cysteine and the closing phenylalanine or tryptophan. D genes are given only for firm matches. Rows may omit the clone size; those that give it use once, few, many or a size class.

J gene | V gene | clone size | D gene | CDR3 DNA | CDR3 protein
TRBJ2-7 | TRBV10-3 | . | . | TGTGCCATCAGTGCGGGTTCCTCCTACGAGCAGTACTTC | CAISAGSSYEQYF
TRBJ1-2 | TRBV19 | . | TRBD1 | TGTGCCAGTAGTACAGGGGGCGCATCATATGGCTACACCTTC | CASSTGGASYGYTF
TRBJ2-1 | TRBV7-9 | . | TRBD2 | TGTGCCAGCAGACCACCGGGACTACAGGTCGATGAGCAGTTCTTC | CASRPPGLQVDEQFF
TRBJ1-3 | TRBV19 | . | TRBD1 | TGTGCCAGTAGTATGCCGGGACAGGGAGCTGGAAACACCATATATTTT | CASSMPGQGAGNTIYF
TRBJ2-1 | TRBV5-4 | . | TRBD2 | TGTGCCAGCAGCTTGAGACGAGCGGGAGGGCCGGTCAATGAGCAGTTCTTC | CASSLRRAGGPVNEQFF
TRBJ2-7 | TRBV11-3 | once | TRBD1 | TGTGCCAGCAGCTACCGGGACAGTAAATACGAGCAGTACTTC | CASSYRDSKYEQYF
TRBJ2-7 | TRBV6-1 | . | TRBD2 | TGTGCCAGCAGTGGTCTAGCGGGGGGATCTTACGAGCAGTACTTC | CASSGLAGGSYEQYF
TRBJ2-7 | TRBV28 | . | TRBD1 | TGTGCCAGCAGTTCCACCGGGACAGGGTCATACGAGCAGTACTTC | CASSSTGTGSYEQYF
TRBJ2-6 | TRBV7-2 | . | TRBD1 | TGTGCCAGCAAGGGGACAGAAATTTCTTCTGGGGCCAACGTCCTGACTTTC | CASKGTEISSGANVLTF
TRBJ2-1 | TRBV4-2 | . | . | TGTGCCAGCAGCCAATATGGGCAGCCAAACAATGAGCAGTTCTTC | CASSQYGQPNNEQFF
TRBJ2-1 | TRBV4-1 | few | TRBD1 | TGCGCCAGCAGAGAACCCGGGACAGAGGTAAAGTTCTTC | CASREPGTEVKFF
TRBJ1-6 | TRBV6-5 | . | TRBD1 | TGTGCCAGCGGGGGACAGGGGAATTCACCCCTCCACTTT | CASGGQGNSPLHF
TRBJ2-7 | TRBV4-3 | . | . | TGCGCCAGCAGCCAAGATAATGCGGCGGGAAGGCTAGCCGAGCAGTACTTC | CASSQDNAAGRLAEQYF
TRBJ2-2 | TRBV7-3 | . | TRBD1 | TGTGCCAGCAGATTAGGGGGCTCCAACACCGGGGAGCTGTTTTTT | CASRLGGSNTGELFF
TRBJ1-1 | TRBV27 | . | . | TGTGCCAGCATCTCGGACAGCCGCTTGGCTTTCTTT | CASISDSRLAFF
TRBJ1-1 | TRBV7-2 | . | TRBD1 | TGTGCCAGCAGCTTATATTCAGGGGGGACGAACACTGAAGCTTTCTTT | CASSLYSGGTNTEAFF
TRBJ1-1 | TRBV6-5 | . | . | TGTGCCAGCAGTTACCGTCCGAACACTGAAGCTTTCTTT | CASSYRPNTEAFF
TRBJ1-1 | TRBV7-9 | . | TRBD1 | TGTTCCAGCAGCAGACAGGGGGCCACTGAAGCTTTCTTT | CSSSRQGATEAFF
TRBJ2-7 | TRBV27 | . | . | TGTGCCAGCGGCCCGGGGTCGTACTACGAGCAGTACTTC | CASGPGSYYEQYF
TRBJ1-2 | TRBV30 | once | . | TGTGCCTGGAGTGTACGTGGGGAGACGGGGGGCTACCCCTTC | CAWSVRGETGGYPF
TRBJ1-4 | TRBV5-1 | few | TRBD1 | TGCGCCAGCAGCTCCGAGACAGGGAATGAAAAACTGTTTTTT | CASSSETGNEKLFF
TRBJ1-1 | TRBV30 | . | TRBD1 | TGTGCCTGGAGTCCGGGACAGCTGAACACTGAAGCTTTCTTT | CAWSPGQLNTEAFF
TRBJ2-1 | TRBV10-3 | . | . | TGTGCCACCACGGAACAGGGATTTAACAATGAGCAGTTCTTC | CATTEQGFNNEQFF
TRBJ1-4 | TRBV11-3 | . | TRBD1 | TGTGCCAGCAGCTCCATCGGGACAGGTAGCGAAAAACTGTTTTTT | CASSSIGTGSEKLFF
TRBJ2-4 | TRBV7-9 | once | TRBD1 | TGTGCCAGCAGCTTGCACGGGACAGGGGAGGACATTCAGTACTTC | CASSLHGTGEDIQYF
TRBJ1-2 | TRBV6-1 | few | TRBD1 | TGTGCCAGCAGGGACAGGGGGCGGGTGGACTATGGCTACACCTTC | CASRDRGRVDYGYTF
TRBJ2-4 | TRBV5-8 | . | . | TGTGCCAGCAGCTTGGGTATAGGGAGAACCAAAAACATTCAGTACTTC | CASSLGIGRTKNIQYF
TRBJ1-6 | TRBV25-1 | . | . | TGTGCCAGCAGTGACCACGGACAGTTCTATAATTCACCCCTCCACTTT | CASSDHGQFYNSPLHF
TRBJ2-7 | TRBV11-2 | . | TRBD2 | TGTGCCAGCAGCTTAGATATCGCTAGCGGGCACTACGAGCAGTACTTC | CASSLDIASGHYEQYF
TRBJ1-2 | TRBV28 | . | . | TGTGCCAGCAGTCCCCTCACGGCCAGGGTGGGTGGCTACACCTTC | CASSPLTARVGGYTF
TRBJ1-2 | TRBV19 | . | TRBD1 | TGTGCCAGTAGTATTGCCGGGACAGGGAGGTTCAACGGCTACACCTTC | CASSIAGTGRFNGYTF
TRBJ2-7 | TRBV9 | . | . | TGTGCCAGCAGCGTAACCGGGAACGTCTACGAGCAGTACTTC | CASSVTGNVYEQYF
TRBJ2-7 | TRBV5-6 | . | . | TGTGCCAGCAGCTTGCAGGGGTTGGGGTTTCAGTACTTC | CASSLQGLGFQYF
TRBJ2-3 | TRBV27 | . | TRBD1 | TGTGCCAGCAGTTTAGGTGTGGGGGACAGGGTTGGTAATACGCAGTATTTT | CASSLGVGDRVGNTQYF
TRBJ2-7 | TRBV7-9 | . | . | TGTGCCAGCAGCATCGACAGAAACAAGCAGTACTTC | CASSIDRNKQYF
TRBJ1-1 | TRBV30 | . | . | TGTGCCTGGAGTAAAGGGGGGGGGACTGAAGCTTTCTTT | CAWSKGGGTEAFF
TRBJ1-5 | TRBV30 | . | TRBD1 | TGTGCCTGGAGTTCACAGGGGGCAGGTCAGCCCCAGCATTTT | CAWSSQGAGQPQHF
TRBJ1-5 | TRBV6-5 | . | . | TGTGCCAGCAGTTACTCGTTATCCGGGAGCAATCAGCCCCAGCATTTT | CASSYSLSGSNQPQHF
TRBJ1-4 | TRBV13 | . | TRBD1 | TGTGCCAGCAGCTTAGCCCAGGGGGAGGATGAAAAACTGTTTTTT | CASSLAQGEDEKLFF
TRBJ2-7 | TRBV19 | . | TRBD2 | TGTGCCAGTAGTATTCGAGGTGGACTAGCGGGATCCTACGAGCAGTACTTC | CASSIRGGLAGSYEQYF
TRBJ1-5 | TRBV7-2 | . | TRBD1 | TGTGCCAGCAGCCCCGACAGGGGAGACGGTCAGCCCCAGCATTTT | CASSPDRGDGQPQHF
TRBJ2-2 | TRBV30 | . | TRBD2 | TGTGCCTGCCGCCCGGCGGGAGGATTGACCACCGGGGAGCTGTTTTTT | CACRPAGGLTTGELFF
TRBJ2-5 | TRBV5-1 | once | . | TGCGCCAGCAGCTTCTCCCAGGGAAAAGAGACCCAGTACTTC | CASSFSQGKETQYF
TRBJ1-4 | TRBV5-1 | . | . | TGCGCCAGCAGCTTAGGGGGTAATGAAAAACTGTTTTTT | CASSLGGNEKLFF
TRBJ2-7 | TRBV29-1 | . | . | TGCAGCGTTGGGGGAGCGTCCTACGAGCAGTACTTC | CSVGGASYEQYF
TRBJ1-6 | TRBV4-2 | few | . | TGTGCCAGCAGCCAGCTCCGGGACATTAACTCACCCCTCCACTTT | CASSQLRDINSPLHF
TRBJ1-2 | TRBV18 | . | . | TGTGCCAGCTCACCATTGGACCGGGCCGAGTGGAGGAACCCTTATGGCTACACCTTC | CASSPLDRAEWRNPYGYTF
TRBJ2-3 | TRBV10-3 | . | . | TGTGCCATCAGTGGGGTGACTTTTAGCACAGATACGCAGTATTTT | CAISGVTFSTDTQYF
TRBJ1-4 | TRBV12-2 | . | . | TGTGCAAGTCGCTTAGGCGGGCAGATGCATGAAAAACTGTTTTTT | CASRLGGQMHEKLFF
TRBJ1-3 | TRBV10-3 | . | . | TGTGCCATCAGCGCCGCAGCAGGGTCTGGAAACACCATATATTTT | CAISAAAGSGNTIYF
TRBJ1-2 | TRBV5-1 | . | . | TGCGCCAGCAGCTTGGAGGCAGGGAGGAGCTATGGCTACACCTTC | CASSLEAGRSYGYTF
TRBJ2-5 | TRBV30 | . | . | TGTGCCTGGAGTGTTACTGCAGAGACCCAGTACTTC | CAWSVTAETQYF
TRBJ2-2 | TRBV27 | . | TRBD2 | TGTGCCAGCAGTCCCACCGGGACTAGCGGATTACGAGGGGTCGGGGAGCTGTTTTTT | CASSPTGTSGLRGVGELFF